This T cell receptor beta chain was profiled in a study of early T cells in non-severe SARS-CoV-2 infection. This clonotype was picked up many times. TCRdb re-called the 5' RACE reads through MiXCR, storing one row per CDR3 protein. The sample lists about 46,000 distinct CDR3 sequences, more than 4.5% seen once, with 5.4% in the top ten. The germline CDR1 and CDR2 sequences are SGHRS and YFSETQ. The CDR3 is 15 amino acids. V dropped 0 bases and J dropped 1; count of bases not matched to a gene: 2. Sequences were derived from whole blood, sampled at baseline. V and J are TRBV5-1 and TRBJ2-7; TRBD1 matches at 9 bases. The clonotype was recovered from an adult who was a healthcare worker with PCR-confirmed SARS-CoV-2 infection or an uninfected control (not recorded which). In DNA form, the CDR3 reads TGCGCCAGCAGCTTGGACGGGACAGGGTCCTACGAGCAGTACTTC. This translates into CASSLDGTGSYEQYF.